This T cell receptor (beta chain) was documented in a study of blood T cell repertoires in COVID-19. On the study more broadly: Samples representing acute and convalescent COVID-19 were sourced from the United States, Italy and Spain. From T cells, B-cell-depleted T cells, or PBMCs came the material, which was cDNA or gDNA.

Original handling: Amplification from reference gene primers served as the basis for estimated nucleated cell counts. Clones were sequenced by immunoSEQ multiplex PCR, and TCRdb holds only the in-frame ones, with some missing. The D gene and trimming were derived from the DNA, and the V and J assignments and clone size from that table. The sample has over 90,000 clones; 70% to 90% are singletons. The receptor's source is a man aged 35 to 55 with active or convalescent COVID-19. Sequencing was done on a sample of peripheral blood.

CDR3 region: CASSVSPGQGTDTQYF. DNA of the CDR3: TGTGCCAGCAGCGTTTCCCCGGGACAGGGCACAGATACGCAGTATTTT. This chain uses TRBV9 with TRBJ2-3; 8 bases line up with TRBD1. Germline trimming cut 2 bases from V and 1 base from J; bases unmatched to any gene: 6. Germline CDR1 is SGDLS and CDR2 is YYNGEE. The CDR3 extends over 16 amino acids.